This entry lists 14 T cell receptor beta chains sequenced from one sample in a study of regulatory T cells in long-lasting Graves disease. Time point meaning: persistent/refractory GD, antithyroid drugs over 5 years with positive TRAb. The authors made the TCR library using RNA they extracted from PBMCs. HTBI primers from iRepertoire and Arm-PCR of CDR3 regions yielded the TCR beta libraries. Each CDR3 protein gets one entry after TCRdb re-called the multiplex PCR reads with MiXCR. The sample shows approximately 380,000 distinct CDR3 sequences, about 20% of them seen only once. Source: peripheral blood mononuclear cells (PBMCs), taken when the disease was refractory, from a patient treated with antithyroid drugs. Source of these receptors: a female donor with Graves disease.

This clonotype was recorded many times. The chain carries TRBV2 and TRBJ1-1; D is unresolved. The germline V and J ends were trimmed by 3 bases and 5 bases, with 16 bases remaining between them. The CDR3 totals 15 residues. Looked up from germline, CDR1 is SNHLY and CDR2 is FYNNEI. The CDR3 loop reads CASSEGRRRKTEAFF. The DNA of the CDR3 is TGTGCCAGCAGTGAGGGCAGAAGGAGGAAAACTGAAGCTTTCTTT.

The chain joins TRBV19 to TRBJ2-7; 14 nucleotides match TRBD2. CDR1 is LNHDA, CDR2 SQIVND, per germline (reference sequence). The CDR3 consists of 17 residues. The ends lost 3 bases at V and 7 bases at J; junction bases unmatched: 11. The CDR3 DNA reads as TGTGCCAGTAGTATTCATCAGGGACTAGCGGGAGAAAGTGAGCAGTACTTC. Amino acid sequence: CASSIHQGLAGESEQYF. The entire variable domain, with the rest obtained from reference TRBV19 and TRBJ2-7, is as follows: DGGITQSPKYLFRKEGQNVTLSCEQNLNHDAMYWYRQDPGQGLRLIYYSQIVNDFQKGDIAEGYSVSREKKESFPLTVTSAQKNPTAFYLCASSIHQGLAGESEQYFGPGTRLTVT.

In this sample, this clonotype turned up a few times. The chain recombines TRBV7-2 with TRBJ2-2; no definite D call. The germline V gene encodes CDR1 SGHTA and CDR2 FQGNSA. This CDR3 comprises 17 residues. V was trimmed by 7 bases and J by 5 bases, leaving 23 bases between them. The CDR3 spells CASMHALGLSRTGELFF. CDR3 DNA sequence: TGTGCCAGCATGCACGCCCTAGGATTGAGTAGGACCGGGGAGCTGTTTTTT.

The chain couples TRBV5-6 to TRBJ2-7, with 10 bases lining up with TRBD1. J was trimmed by 7 bases and V by 3 bases; bases with no gene match: 4. The CDR3 is made up of 13 amino acids. The germline gives CDR1 SGHDT, CDR2 YYEEEE. This CDR3 reads CASSWGTGEEQYF. The CDR3 coding sequence is TGTGCCAGCAGCTGGGGGACAGGGGAAGAGCAGTACTTC.

This clonotype was counted ten times or more. This chain uses TRBV28 with TRBJ1-2; 7 bases line up with TRBD1. The CDR3 has 13 residues. CDR1 and CDR2 from the germline V gene are MDHEN and SYDVKM. The V and J ends lost 8 bases and 1 base, in that order; junction bases with no gene match: 4. CDR3 DNA sequence: TGTGCCAGCGGACAGGAAAGTAACTATGGCTACACCTTC. It specifies CASGQESNYGYTF.

The chain employs TRBV7-3 and TRBJ1-1, with D perhaps matching TRBD1 (5 bases). The CDR3 extends over 15 amino acids. CDR1 and CDR2 from the germline V gene are SGHTA and FQGTGA. The V gene lost 2 bases and the J gene lost 1 base, with 11 bases spanning the gap. The CDR3 loop is CASSLWGRANTEAFF. In nucleotides, the CDR3 is TGTGCCAGCAGCTTATGGGGCAGGGCGAACACTGAAGCTTTCTTT.

This clonotype was recorded at least ten times. The chain carries TRBV7-9 and TRBJ1-1; D uncertain. The CDR3 totals 14 residues. The germline V and J ends were trimmed by 1 base and 1 base, with 7 bases remaining between them. In germline, CDR1 is SEHNR, CDR2 FQNEAQ (reference sequence). The CDR3 protein is CASSLVLPNTEAFF. The CDR3 nucleotides are TGTGCCAGCAGCTTAGTTCTCCCGAACACTGAAGCTTTCTTT. Filled out from reference TRBV7-9 and TRBJ1-1, the complete variable domain reads DTGVSQNPRHKITKRGQNVTFRCDPISEHNRLYWYRQTLGQGPEFLTYFQNEAQLEKSRLLSDRFSAERPKGSFSTLEIQRTEQGDSAMYLCASSLVLPNTEAFFGQGTRLTVV.

The sample holds many counts of this clonotype. J is TRBJ2-4 and V is TRBV6-1; TRBD2 is a possible D gene (5 bases). Trimming shortened V by 6 bases and J by 0 bases, and 12 bases separated the two germline ends. Germline loops: CDR1 MNHNS, CDR2 SASEGT. CDR3 size: 15 residues. CDR3 in amino acids: CASSPPGLAKNIQYF. CDR3 DNA: TGTGCCAGCAGCCCTCCGGGGTTAGCCAAAAACATTCAGTACTTC.

The V gene is TRBV4-3, the J gene TRBJ2-3, with D perhaps TRBD1 or TRBD2 (5 bases each). V was cut by 4 bases and J by 5 bases, with 25 bases left in between. The germline gives CDR1 LGHNA, CDR2 YSLEER. This CDR3 contains 18 residues. Here the CDR3 reads CASSPTPLGTAKGDTQYF. The CDR3 DNA is TGCGCCAGCAGCCCAACTCCCTTGGGGACGGCCAAGGGAGATACGCAGTATTTT.

This clonotype was detected ten times or more. The rearrangement uses TRBV28 and TRBJ1-1, with 7 bases that match TRBD1. CDR3 length: 17 amino acids. Germline lookup yields CDR1 MDHEN and CDR2 SYDVKM. Losses at the gene ends were 0 bases for V and 1 base for J; bases not matched to a gene: 8. CDR3 amino acids: CASSLWNRGLGNTEAFF. The CDR3, as DNA: TGTGCCAGCAGTTTATGGAACAGGGGCTTGGGGAACACTGAAGCTTTCTTT.

A note on this clonotype: A much larger clone sits a single nucleotide away, making a read error possible. J is TRBJ2-7 and V is TRBV28; TRBD1 is a possible D gene (6 bases). Germline lookup yields CDR1 MDHEN and CDR2 SYDVKM. CDR3 length equals 14 residues. The CDR3 reads CASRDRRDTYGQYF. CDR3 coding DNA: TGTGCCAGCAGGGACCGCAGGGACACCTACGGGCAGTACTTC.

There are many counts of this clonotype. This chain connects TRBV2 to TRBJ2-4; D is perhaps TRBD1 (6 bases). Germline CDR1 reads SNHLY; CDR2 reads FYNNEI. This CDR3 has 13 amino acids. Trimming took 6 bases from V and 8 from J, leaving 14 bases between them. DNA for the CDR3: TGTGCCAGCAGGAAGGACAGCGAGGACATTCAGTACTTC. It encodes CASRKDSEDIQYF. Using reference TRBV2 and TRBJ2-4 for the parts outside the CDR3, the full variable domain is EPEVTQTPSHQVTQMGQEVILRCVPISNHLYFYWYRQILGQKVEFLVSFYNNEISEKSEIFDDQFSVERPDGSNFTLKIRSTKLEDSAMYFCASRKDSEDIQYFGAGTRLSVL.

The chain employs TRBV14 and TRBJ1-6, with no clear D. Germline V gene lookup returns CDR1 SGHDN and CDR2 FVKESK. The CDR3 is made up of 15 amino acids. V was pared by 1 base and J by 4 bases, with 8 bases between. DNA of the CDR3: TGTGCCAGCAGCCAAGGGACGGCTTATAATTCACCCCTCCACTTT. Protein: CASSQGTAYNSPLHF.

In its sample, this clonotype was seen once. The chain carries TRBV18 and TRBJ2-5, with 8 bases that match TRBD2. The CDR3 totals 15 residues. Germline CDR1 reads KGHSH; CDR2 reads LQKENI. V lost 4 bases and J lost 3; bases outside the gene matches: 7. In nucleotides, the CDR3 is TGTGCCAGCTCACTAATAAGCGGGAGCGAAGAGACCCAGTACTTC. It encodes CASSLISGSEETQYF.